Listed below are T cell receptor beta chains from one sample, sequenced in a study of shared clonotypes between healthy human individuals. TCRdb's copy holds only in-frame clones and misses some; the assay was immunoSEQ multiplex PCR. This table holds around 2.1 million clones, 85% to 95% found once. The sequencing input was naive CD8+ T cells from PBMCs. The receptor source for this set is a man aged 18 to 29 in good health. Some clones in this sample may be carry-over from other donors' samples. Both conserved end residues are part of each CDR3. D genes are given only for firm matches. The size of a clone is reported for some rows only, either as once, few or many, or as a class for expanded clones.

v_gene: TRBV7-9
j_gene: TRBJ2-3
d_gene: -
abundance: -
CDR3nt: TGTGCCAGCAGCCCTCCTAGAATCGGAACTAGCACAGATACGCAGTATTTT
CDR3aa: CASSPPRIGTSTDTQYF

v_gene: TRBV6-1
j_gene: TRBJ1-1
d_gene: -
abundance: -
CDR3nt: TGTGCCACCAGGGACACTGGCTTTCCTAACACTGAAGCTTTCTTT
CDR3aa: CATRDTGFPNTEAFF

v_gene: TRBV10-1
j_gene: TRBJ1-1
d_gene: TRBD1
abundance: -
CDR3nt: TGCGCCAGCAGTACAGGGGGATACACTGAAGCTTTCTTT
CDR3aa: CASSTGGYTEAFF

v_gene: TRBV30
j_gene: TRBJ2-1
d_gene: TRBD1
abundance: once
CDR3nt: TGTGCCTGGGCGGGACAGGGCTCCTACAATGAGCAGTTCTTC
CDR3aa: CAWAGQGSYNEQFF

v_gene: TRBV29-1
j_gene: TRBJ1-2
d_gene: -
abundance: -
CDR3nt: TGCAGCGTTGAACGCATAGGAGGGGCGGACTATGGCTACACCTTC
CDR3aa: CSVERIGGADYGYTF

v_gene: TRBV15
j_gene: TRBJ2-7
d_gene: -
abundance: -
CDR3nt: TGTGCCACCAGCGATACCGTGGTCTTCGACTACGAGCAGTACTTC
CDR3aa: CATSDTVVFDYEQYF

v_gene: TRBV5-6
j_gene: TRBJ1-2
d_gene: -
abundance: -
CDR3nt: TGTGCCAGCAGCTCGGACAGCGAGGTGGACTATGGCTACACCTTC
CDR3aa: CASSSDSEVDYGYTF

v_gene: TRBV15
j_gene: TRBJ1-5
d_gene: -
abundance: -
CDR3nt: TGTGCCACCAGCAGAGTCAATCAGCCCCAGCATTTT
CDR3aa: CATSRVNQPQHF

v_gene: TRBV6-1
j_gene: TRBJ2-1
d_gene: -
abundance: -
CDR3nt: TGTGCCAGCAGTGAATGGTCCAGAATCTATGAGCAGTTCTTC
CDR3aa: CASSEWSRIYEQFF

v_gene: TRBV13
j_gene: TRBJ2-1
d_gene: TRBD2
abundance: -
CDR3nt: TGTGCCAGCAGCCCAGGACTAGCGGGAGGGTCCTACAATGAGCAGTTCTTC
CDR3aa: CASSPGLAGGSYNEQFF

v_gene: TRBV9
j_gene: TRBJ2-5
d_gene: TRBD2
abundance: -
CDR3nt: TGTGCCAGCAGCATTGAGTTGGACGGGAGGCCGGGCCAAGAGACCCAGTACTTC
CDR3aa: CASSIELDGRPGQETQYF

v_gene: TRBV2
j_gene: TRBJ1-5
d_gene: -
abundance: -
CDR3nt: TGTGCCAGCAGTGACTCAGGGAGCAATCAGCCCCAGCATTTT
CDR3aa: CASSDSGSNQPQHF

v_gene: TRBV4-1
j_gene: TRBJ1-5
d_gene: -
abundance: -
CDR3nt: TGCGCCAGCAGCCAAAGGACAGAAGTCACTAGCAATCAGCCCCAGCATTTT
CDR3aa: CASSQRTEVTSNQPQHF

v_gene: TRBV19
j_gene: TRBJ2-6
d_gene: -
abundance: -
CDR3nt: TGTGCCAGTAGTAAGTGGGATTATCACTCTGGGGCCAACGTCCTGACTTTC
CDR3aa: CASSKWDYHSGANVLTF

v_gene: TRBV7-9
j_gene: TRBJ2-5
d_gene: -
abundance: -
CDR3nt: TGTGCCAGCAGCTCGGCAGGGCCCCAAGAGACCCAGTACTTC
CDR3aa: CASSSAGPQETQYF

v_gene: TRBV29-1
j_gene: TRBJ2-1
d_gene: TRBD2
abundance: -
CDR3nt: TGCAGCGTTTATCTCCCGTATATTCCGACTAGCGGGACCCCCTACAATGAGCAGTTCTTC
CDR3aa: CSVYLPYIPTSGTPYNEQFF

v_gene: TRBV9
j_gene: TRBJ2-3
d_gene: -
abundance: -
CDR3nt: TGTGCCAGCAGCGTTGTCTCCCCCACAGATACGCAGTATTTT
CDR3aa: CASSVVSPTDTQYF

v_gene: TRBV9
j_gene: TRBJ2-4
d_gene: -
abundance: -
CDR3nt: TGTGCCAGCAGCGGCCGGGGAAACATTCAGTACTTC
CDR3aa: CASSGRGNIQYF

v_gene: TRBV29-1
j_gene: TRBJ2-7
d_gene: TRBD1
abundance: -
CDR3nt: TGCAGCGTTGAAGCAGTGGAAGGGGGCGCCTACGAGCAGTACTTC
CDR3aa: CSVEAVEGGAYEQYF

v_gene: TRBV2
j_gene: TRBJ2-1
d_gene: -
abundance: -
CDR3nt: TGTGCCCGCCGGGGCCCAGGCTCCTACAATGAGCAGTTCTTC
CDR3aa: CARRGPGSYNEQFF

v_gene: TRBV9
j_gene: TRBJ2-2
d_gene: -
abundance: -
CDR3nt: TGTGCCAGCAGCGTGGGCGGAGGTTCGGTCACCGGGGAGCTGTTTTTT
CDR3aa: CASSVGGGSVTGELFF

v_gene: TRBV9
j_gene: TRBJ2-7
d_gene: TRBD1
abundance: few
CDR3nt: TGTGCCAGCACCTCCGGGACAGGGATGGACGAGCAGTACTTC
CDR3aa: CASTSGTGMDEQYF

v_gene: TRBV9
j_gene: TRBJ1-1
d_gene: TRBD1
abundance: -
CDR3nt: TGTGCCAGCAGCGTAGGTCAGGGGGCGATGAACACTGAAGCTTTCTTT
CDR3aa: CASSVGQGAMNTEAFF

v_gene: TRBV5-4
j_gene: TRBJ1-1
d_gene: -
abundance: -
CDR3nt: TGTGCCAGCAGCTTTGTCGGTGGTAGCCCTGAAGCTTTCTTT
CDR3aa: CASSFVGGSPEAFF

v_gene: TRBV7-3
j_gene: TRBJ2-5
d_gene: -
abundance: -
CDR3nt: TGTGCCAGCAGCTCTGGACGAAAGACCCAGTACTTC
CDR3aa: CASSSGRKTQYF

v_gene: TRBV4-1
j_gene: TRBJ2-2
d_gene: TRBD1
abundance: -
CDR3nt: TGCGCCAGCAGCCAAGGGACAGGTCCTACCGGGGAGCTGTTTTTT
CDR3aa: CASSQGTGPTGELFF

v_gene: TRBV12-5
j_gene: TRBJ2-3
d_gene: -
abundance: once
CDR3nt: TGTGCTAGTGCCCTGCTGGGGGATAGCACAGATACGCAGTATTTT
CDR3aa: CASALLGDSTDTQYF

v_gene: TRBV7-9
j_gene: TRBJ2-3
d_gene: -
abundance: -
CDR3nt: TGTGCCAGCAGGGAAGGGGGAGTCGCAGATACGCAGTATTTT
CDR3aa: CASREGGVADTQYF

v_gene: TRBV9
j_gene: TRBJ2-2
d_gene: TRBD2
abundance: -
CDR3nt: TGTGCCAGCAGCAACCCAAGAGAGACTAGCGGGAATAGCACCGGGGAGCTGTTTTTT
CDR3aa: CASSNPRETSGNSTGELFF

v_gene: TRBV6-5
j_gene: TRBJ1-2
d_gene: TRBD1
abundance: -
CDR3nt: TGTGCCAGCAAGACAGGGTCCTTTTATGGCTACACCTTC
CDR3aa: CASKTGSFYGYTF

v_gene: TRBV15
j_gene: TRBJ1-1
d_gene: TRBD1
abundance: -
CDR3nt: TGTGCCACCAGCGGTAGACAGGGGCTGAACACTGAAGCTTTCTTT
CDR3aa: CATSGRQGLNTEAFF

v_gene: TRBV5-1
j_gene: TRBJ2-2
d_gene: -
abundance: -
CDR3nt: TGCGCCAGCAGCCCGAATCCCGGGGAGCTGTTTTTT
CDR3aa: CASSPNPGELFF

v_gene: TRBV27
j_gene: TRBJ1-5
d_gene: -
abundance: -
CDR3nt: TGTGCCAGCAGTCCCTCATTACAGTTTCGACAGCCCCAGCATTTT
CDR3aa: CASSPSLQFRQPQHF

v_gene: TRBV4-1
j_gene: TRBJ2-1
d_gene: -
abundance: -
CDR3nt: TGCGCCAGCAGCCAAGATGGCAGGAGAGACAATGAGCAGTTCTTC
CDR3aa: CASSQDGRRDNEQFF

v_gene: TRBV7-6
j_gene: TRBJ1-2
d_gene: TRBD1
abundance: -
CDR3nt: TGTGCCAGCAGCCCGGGAGGACAGGGCTATGGCTACACCTTC
CDR3aa: CASSPGGQGYGYTF

v_gene: TRBV7-6
j_gene: TRBJ2-2
d_gene: TRBD2
abundance: -
CDR3nt: TGTGCCAGCAGCTTACTGCGGGAGGCCCTCGGGGAGCTGTTTTTT
CDR3aa: CASSLLREALGELFF

v_gene: TRBV7-7
j_gene: TRBJ2-7
d_gene: -
abundance: once
CDR3nt: TGTGCCAGCAGCCCAGGGACCAGCTCCTACGAGCAGTACTTC
CDR3aa: CASSPGTSSYEQYF